These 22 T cell receptor beta chains originate from one sample sequenced in a study of beta chain features in type 1 diabetes. The study reverse transcribed the entire isolated RNA, so it sequenced expressed TCRB transcripts. Profiling relied on immunoSEQ multiplex PCR, and the TCRdb table lists in-frame clones only, not all of them. In the table there are approximately 250,000 clones, 9% to 10% of which are singletons. Source material: naive CD4+ T cells from blood. All receptors come from a woman aged 18-29 years in good health.

This clone was found a few times. The V call is TRBV5-1, the J call TRBJ1-2; tentative D call: TRBD1 (5 bases). V was clipped by 4 bases and J by 5 bases, with 15 bases between them. The V gene's germline CDR1 is SGHRS and CDR2 YFSETQ. This CDR3 has 14 amino acids. CDR3 nucleotides: TGCGCCAGCAGCCCGGGGGACGCGGGGTATGGCTACACCTTC. Residues: CASSPGDAGYGYTF.

This clone was observed a handful of times. V and J are TRBV5-1 and TRBJ1-1, with D perhaps matching TRBD1 (6 bases). Germline V gives CDR1 SGHRS, CDR2 YFSETQ. The length of the CDR3 is 15 residues. V gave up 3 bases and J gave up 0 bases, with 12 bases separating them. The CDR3 DNA reads TGCGCCAGCAGCTCCGGGACATTCATGAACACTGAAGCTTTCTTT. It encodes CASSSGTFMNTEAFF.

This clone was counted between two and nine times. V usage is TRBV29-1 and J usage is TRBJ1-1; TRBD1 aligns across 10 bases. The CDR3 is made up of 13 amino acids. The junction had 8 bases not matched to a gene; V was cut back by 8 bases and J by 5 bases. Germline lookup yields CDR1 SQVTM and CDR2 ANQGSEA. This CDR3 is CSIYGQGVTEAFF. The CDR3, as DNA: TGCAGCATCTACGGACAGGGGGTGACTGAAGCTTTCTTT. Filled out from reference TRBV29-1 and TRBJ1-1, the complete variable domain reads SAVISQKPSRDICQRGTSLTIQCQVDSQVTMMFWYRQQPGQSLTLIATANQGSEATYESGFVIDKFPISRPNLTFSTLTVSNMSPEDSSIYLCSIYGQGVTEAFFGQGTRLTVV.

This clone showed up just a few times. The rearrangement uses TRBV5-5 and TRBJ2-1, with 7 bases fitting TRBD2. Germline V gene lookup returns CDR1 SGHKS and CDR2 YYEKEE (reference sequence). Trimming cost V 0 bases and J 11 bases; bases outside gene matches: 5. The CDR3 runs 13 residues. As DNA, the CDR3 is TGTGCCAGCAGCTTGGGTATGACTAGCAAGCAGTTCTTC. It is translated as CASSLGMTSKQFF.

This clone appeared a few times. The chain couples TRBV5-1 to TRBJ2-2; TRBD1 might be the D (5 bases). The CDR3 consists of 17 residues. The germline gives CDR1 SGHRS, CDR2 YFSETQ. V gave up 0 bases and J gave up 0 bases, with 12 bases separating them. As DNA, the CDR3 is TGCGCCAGCAGCTTGGCCACAGGCCTCGCGAACACCGGGGAGCTGTTTTTT. This encodes CASSLATGLANTGELFF.

This clone was counted a few times. The genes are TRBV18 and TRBJ1-4; 7 bases are shared with TRBD1. The V gene's germline CDR1 is KGHSH and CDR2 LQKENI. After removal of 0 bases from V and 6 bases from J, the junction contained 1 base not matched to a gene. The CDR3 has 14 residues. Written as DNA, the CDR3 is TGTGCCAGCTCACCACCGACAGGGCATGAAAAACTGTTTTTT. This sequence encodes CASSPPTGHEKLFF.

This clone was seen a handful of times. This chain links TRBV30 with TRBJ1-1; 7 nucleotides line up with TRBD1. CDR1 is GTSNPN and CDR2 is SVGIG in the germline V gene (reference sequence). This CDR3 is built from 17 residues. The V and J ends lost 0 bases and 2 bases, in that order; junction bases with no gene match: 12. Here the CDR3 DNA reads TGTGCCTGGAGTGTACGGCGGACAGGTGTTTTTAACACTGAAGCTTTCTTT. This encodes CAWSVRRTGVFNTEAFF. Full variable domain (remainder filled in from reference TRBV30 and TRBJ1-1): SQTIHQWPATLVQPVGSPLSLECTVEGTSNPNLYWYRQAAGRGLQLLFYSVGIGQISSEVPQNLSASRPQDRQFILSSKKLLLSDSGFYLCAWSVRRTGVFNTEAFFGQGTRLTVV.

This clone has only a few counts. This sequence joins TRBV5-1 and TRBJ2-3, with D unclear. CDR3 size: 12 residues. Germline V CDR1 and CDR2: SGHRS, YFSETQ. V was pared by 4 bases and J by 5 bases, with 8 bases between. Written as DNA, the CDR3 is TGCGCCAGCAGCCAGCTAGAAGATACGCAGTATTTT. Translation gives CASSQLEDTQYF.

The CDR3 here is CAWSVPGRGPTQYF. DNA for the CDR3: TGTGCCTGGAGTGTACCGGGGAGAGGCCCGACCCAGTACTTC. The chain employs TRBV30 and TRBJ2-5, with D perhaps matching TRBD2 (5 bases). Germline lookup yields CDR1 GTSNPN and CDR2 SVGIG (reference sequence). Trimming took 0 bases from V and 7 from J, leaving 15 bases between them. CDR3 length equals 14 residues.

The chain is built from TRBV18 and TRBJ1-1; possible D gene TRBD1, 6 bases. V was cut by 6 bases and J by 5 bases, with 16 bases left in between. CDR3 length: 14 residues. Germline CDR1 and CDR2: KGHSH and LQKENI. The CDR3, as DNA: TGTGCCAGCTCTCCCGGGGGGCGCGCAACTGAAGCTTTCTTT. Its translation: CASSPGGRATEAFF.

The rearrangement links TRBV18 to TRBJ1-4; weak D call: TRBD1 (6 bases). V was clipped by 3 bases and J by 0 bases, with 11 bases between them. The CDR3 length is 16 residues. CDR1 is KGHSH, CDR2 LQKENI, per germline. The CDR3 DNA is TGTGCCAGCTCACCCCAACGGACAGCAACTAATGAAAAACTGTTTTTT. It yields the protein CASSPQRTATNEKLFF.

This clone was observed a handful of times. The rearrangement uses TRBV6-5 and TRBJ1-1, with a possible D match to TRBD1 (6 bases). Germline assignment: CDR1 MNHEY and CDR2 SVGAGI. The CDR3 extends over 12 amino acids. Trimming removed 4 bases at V and 11 bases at J, with 14 bases between. This chain's CDR3 is CASSLQGGFAFF. In DNA, the CDR3 is TGTGCCAGCAGTTTACAGGGAGGGTTCGCTTTCTTT.

The chain recombines TRBV29-1 with TRBJ2-6; D gene unclear. Germline lookup yields CDR1 SQVTM and CDR2 ANQGSEA. V was cut by 3 bases and J by 3 bases, with 12 bases left in between. The length of the CDR3 is 15 residues. The CDR3 coding sequence is TGCAGCGTTGACAGTCCTGTGTTTGGGGCCAACGTCCTGACTTTC. Amino acids: CSVDSPVFGANVLTF.

In its sample, this clone was seen a few times. The V and J genes are TRBV11-3 and TRBJ2-1, with 8 bases fitting TRBD2. The CDR3 consists of 15 residues. Germline CDR1 and CDR2: SGHNT and YENEEA. The J segment lost 8 bases and the V segment lost 3 bases, leaving 9 bases of the junction unmatched. The DNA for the CDR3 is TGTGCCAGCAGCTTGGGACTAGTAAACCGGGATGAGCAGTTCTTC. Amino acids: CASSLGLVNRDEQFF.

This clone was detected a few times. The chain combines TRBV5-4 with TRBJ2-5; 10 bases are shared with TRBD2. The CDR3 extends over 15 amino acids. Per the germline V gene, CDR1 is SGHNT and CDR2 is YYREEE (reference sequence). V was pared by 4 bases and J by 2 bases, with 5 bases of the junction left unmatched. The CDR3 region is CASSDGTSEQETQYF. Written as DNA, the CDR3 is TGTGCCAGCAGCGATGGGACTAGCGAGCAAGAGACCCAGTACTTC.

The table lists this clone with a few counts. V gene TRBV5-1 combines with J gene TRBJ2-7, with 15 bases lining up with TRBD2. Germline CDR1 and CDR2: SGHRS and YFSETQ. The CDR3 loop spans 16 amino acids. The V segment lost 2 bases and the J segment 6 bases; nucleotides outside the gene matches: 6. In DNA form, the CDR3 reads TGCGCCAGCAGCTTCGGACTAGCGGGAGGGCCCAGCGAGCAGTACTTC. Translation gives CASSFGLAGGPSEQYF.

This clone was found a few times. V and J are TRBV30 and TRBJ1-3; 11 nucleotides line up with TRBD1. The V gene's germline CDR1 is GTSNPN and CDR2 SVGIG (reference sequence). Unmatched junction bases numbered 4, after V lost 8 bases and J lost 4 bases. The CDR3 runs 13 residues. The CDR3 nucleotides are TGTGCCGGACAGGGGGCGGGAGGAAACACCATATATTTT. Protein sequence: CAGQGAGGNTIYF.

J is TRBJ2-2 and V is TRBV7-3; TRBD2 matches at 10 bases. The CDR3 is 16 residues long. Losses at the gene ends were 4 bases for V and 6 bases for J; bases not matched to a gene: 8. CDR1 SGHTA and CDR2 FQGTGA come from the germline V gene. CDR3 bases: TGTGCCAGCAGCTATGGGCTAGCGGGGGTTTCCGGGGAGCTGTTTTTT. Translation gives CASSYGLAGVSGELFF.

This sequence joins TRBV5-1 and TRBJ1-5; D remains unclear. Trimming stripped 4 bases from V and 0 bases from J, with 11 bases between. This CDR3 contains 15 residues. Germline assignment: CDR1 SGHRS and CDR2 YFSETQ. CDR3 bases: TGCGCCAGCAGCCCCGAGGCCAGTAGCAATCAGCCCCAGCATTTT. It translates to CASSPEASSNQPQHF.

This clone was seen a few times. The sample contains more than one DNA sequence encoding this CDR3. This chain joins TRBV6-1 and TRBJ2-7; a weak D match, TRBD1 (5 bases). Germline values: CDR1 MNHNS, CDR2 SASEGT. The CDR3 spans 14 residues. V gave up 2 bases and J gave up 1 base, with 9 bases separating them. The CDR3 DNA is TGTGCCAGCAGTGAAATGGGGCAGTCCTACGAGCAGTACTTC. As protein: CASSEMGQSYEQYF.

The rearrangement links TRBV6-1 to TRBJ1-1; 7 bases are shared with TRBD1. V trimming: 6 bases; J trimming: 5 bases; junction bases outside the gene matches: 12. CDR1 is MNHNS, CDR2 SASEGT, per germline. CDR3 length equals 15 residues. CDR3 nucleotides: TGTGCCAGCAGATTCTCCCGACAGGGATGGACTGAAGCTTTCTTT. Translation: CASRFSRQGWTEAFF.

The V call is TRBV2, the J call TRBJ2-2, with D unclear. Trimming took off 6 bases at V and 4 bases at J, with 15 bases between the two ends. CDR3 length: 15 amino acids. Germline values: CDR1 SNHLY, CDR2 FYNNEI. Here the CDR3 DNA reads TGTGCCAGCAGATTTATTACACGTGTCACCGGGGAGCTGTTTTTT. Translated, it gives CASRFITRVTGELFF.